The clone carrying this TCR beta chain was seen only a few times. What it recognizes is unknown. This record comes from a study of Graves' ophthalmopathy and Graves' hyperthyroidism. Findings and limits, study-wide: Most expanded clonotypes from thyroid (those above 0.001 frequency) were also found in blood.

Researchers took RNA transcripts and amplified TCR beta CDR3 regions from them. RT-PCR was first run with HTBI primers, then multiplex PCR in a second round. TCRdb ran MiXCR on the multiplex PCR reads and lists one entry per CDR3 protein. The sample gives some 160,000 distinct CDR3 sequences, roughly two fifths of which show up once; nearly 9% is in the top ten. Excluded: other autoimmune disease, uncontrolled infection, pregnancy or lactation. A diagnosis was made from clinical symptoms together with serum thyroxine, TRAb, thyroid ultrasound and orbital computed tomography. Trimming shortened V by 2 bases and J by 3 bases, and 10 bases separated the two germline ends. Germline lookup yields CDR1 MNHEY and CDR2 SVGAGI. The CDR3 covers 14 residues.

Sequencing input: peripheral blood. The gene calls are TRBV6-5 and TRBJ1-2; the D is unclear. The sequence derives from a man aged 25-45 years with Graves' ophthalmopathy. CDR3 sequence (DNA): TGTGCCAGCAGTTACGGGCAGTCTTACTATGGCTACACCTTC. Translation: CASSYGQSYYGYTF.